This is a list of T cell receptor beta chains from one sample in a study of blood T cell repertoires in COVID-19. The data were produced by immunoSEQ multiplex PCR, yet TCRdb's version contains in-frame clones alone and is incomplete. The sample has around 280,000 clones; roughly 90% are singletons. The material sequenced was PBMCs or T cells enriched from blood (not recorded which). The receptor set was obtained from a woman aged 18-29 years with acute COVID-19. CDR3s include the opening cysteine and the closing phenylalanine or tryptophan. The order of the fields is J gene, D gene, V gene, clone size, CDR3 DNA, CDR3 protein. The D gene is left open where the match is weak. Rows give clone size only sometimes, using once, few, many, or a class for an expanded clone.

TRBJ1-6,-,TRBV7-2,-,TGTGCCAGCAGCCAAGGTTGGGGGGGGGTACACTCACCCCTCCACTTT,CASSQGWGGVHSPLHF
TRBJ1-5,TRBD1,TRBV7-8,-,TGTGCCAGCAGCTTAGGCGGACAGGCTCAGGGTCAGCCCCAGCATTTT,CASSLGGQAQGQPQHF
TRBJ1-1,-,TRBV5-6,-,TGTGCCAGCAGCCGACGTTTCCCCGACAGAGACACTGAAGCTTTCTTT,CASSRRFPDRDTEAFF
TRBJ2-1,-,TRBV21-1,few,TGTGCCAGCGGGACAGGGAAGGCCTACAATGAGCAGTTCTTC,CASGTGKAYNEQFF
TRBJ2-7,-,TRBV3-1/TRBV3-2,-,TGTGCCAGCAGCCAAGACCCTACCTCCTACGAGCAGTACTTC,CASSQDPTSYEQYF
TRBJ2-2,-,TRBV7-2,-,TGTGCCAGCAGCGCCTCTAGCGCCGGGGAGCTGTTTTTT,CASSASSAGELFF
TRBJ2-3,TRBD2,TRBV29-1,-,TGCAGCGTTGAAGGAACTAGCGGGAGGGTGAGAGATACGCAGTATTTT,CSVEGTSGRVRDTQYF
TRBJ1-2,TRBD1,TRBV19,-,TGTGCCAGCTCGACGACAGGGGGCGCTGTTGGCTACACCTTC,CASSTTGGAVGYTF
TRBJ1-1,-,TRBV21-1,-,TGTGCCAGCAGCAAAGCCGGACAGGGCGGGACTGAAGCTTTCTTT,CASSKAGQGGTEAFF
TRBJ1-2,-,TRBV19,-,TGTGCCAGTAGTATAGGTGGGGCAGCCTCCTATGGCTACACCTTC,CASSIGGAASYGYTF
TRBJ2-1,TRBD2,TRBV2,-,TGTGCCAGCAGTGATTGGACTAGCGGAAACAATGAGCAGTTCTTC,CASSDWTSGNNEQFF
TRBJ2-2,-,TRBV4-1,-,TGCGCCAGCAGCCAGCCCGGGACTTCAACCGGGGAGCTGTTTTTT,CASSQPGTSTGELFF
TRBJ1-2,-,TRBV19,-,TGTGCCAGTAGTATTTCCCAGGGAAACTATGGCTACACCTTC,CASSISQGNYGYTF
TRBJ2-5,-,TRBV2,-,TGTGCCAGCAGTGTTGCCTCTTCTAGACGGGACGGAGATACAGGGTCCCAAGAGACCCAGTACTTC,CASSVASSRRDGDTGSQETQYF
TRBJ2-7,TRBD2,TRBV5-1,-,TGCGCCAGCAGCTTGGATGGTAGCGGGAGAGGCGAGCAGTACTTC,CASSLDGSGRGEQYF
TRBJ2-7,TRBD1,TRBV19,-,TGTGCCAGTAGTCCCGGACAGGGTCGCTCCTACGAGCAGTACTTC,CASSPGQGRSYEQYF
TRBJ1-2,TRBD1,TRBV29-1,-,TGCAGCGTTGAAGTATGGGTGAGCCGTGGGACAGGGGTAAACTATGGCTACACCTTC,CSVEVWVSRGTGVNYGYTF
TRBJ1-4,TRBD1,TRBV28,-,TGTGCCAGCAGTTCGGGGACAGGGCGGAAACTGTTTTTT,CASSSGTGRKLFF
TRBJ2-1,TRBD1,TRBV12-3/TRBV12-4,-,TGTGCCAGCAGAATCAGGGGGTTCAATGAGCAGTTCTTC,CASRIRGFNEQFF